This record concerns one TCR beta chain sequence. Antigen: not known. Its ends do not fully match the called genes, so a read error is possible. Other DNA sequences in the sample encode the same CDR3. This specimen belongs to a study of CD8 T cell repertoires and HIV-1 epitope variants. Study at large: Controls included no peptide, Ebola AY9 epitope, and a CMV, EBV, flu pool. Notes on the study in general: Five clonotypes recognized Nef KF9, one HW9, none TAALDMSHF.

The V gene's germline CDR1 is SGHAT and CDR2 FQDESV (reference sequence). The CDR3 spans 13 residues. The assay was immunoSEQ multiplex PCR, and TCRdb's table has in-frame clones only and misses some. The sample includes about 6,300 clones, roughly 70% of them seen just once. The sequence came from a male donor with HIV. V and J are TRBV11-1 and TRBJ1-6, with no clear D. Sequences were obtained from cultured CD8+ T cells derived from PBMCs. The CDR3: CASRGSYNSPLHF. CDR3 in DNA: TGTGCCAGCAGGGGATCCTATAATTCGCCCCTCCACTTT.